Included here is one T cell receptor (beta chain) sequence, with context. The clone's antigen remains unknown. No much larger clone is present one base from it, and per-base qualities are unavailable. V sheds 6 bases and J sheds 3 bases, leaving 12 bases between their ends. As encoded in the germline V gene (reference sequence), CDR1 is MNHEY while CDR2 is SMNVEV. Taken from cysteine to phenylalanine, the CDR3 has 14 residues. CDR3 DNA is the only sequence kept; it has 42 bases, read in frame from the first base. Reading the label with the study, this specimen's time point is: week 47, end of study. Each vaccine dose, consisting of 300 ug of a 20-mer mutant IDH1 peptide in Montanide, was administered subcutaneously with topical imiquimod. Patients received eight vaccinations in weeks 1, 3, 5, 7, 11, 15, 19 and 23, corresponding to visits V03 through V10. Newly diagnosed WHO grade 3 or 4 IDH1-mutant astrocytomas showing loss of nuclear ATRX were present in the donors. The samples were drawn from NOA16, a multicentre, single-arm, open-label phase I trial in Germany that tested a mutant IDH1 peptide vaccine in humans for the first time. Genomic DNA for TCRB sequencing was extracted from EDTA blood using the DNeasy Blood and Tissue Kit.

The entry originates in a study of a mutant IDH1 vaccine in newly diagnosed glioma (dated by TCRdb to the early 2020s). General notes on the study: Vaccination started 4-6 weeks after radiotherapy alone, or was given together with temozolomide cycles in the groups whose treatment included chemotherapy. Of the roughly 33 treated patients, approximately 62% were male and approximately 38% were female, and the mean age was roughly 40 years. Prior to enrollment, patients had been given standard therapy consisting of radiotherapy alone, temozolomide alone, or radiochemotherapy with temozolomide, with the combination given to most patients. The week-35 safety follow-up took place at visit V12, and the week-47 end of study took place at visit V13. Peripheral blood was collected at six visits: V03 (baseline), V05, V07, V10, V12 and V13. For exploratory analyses, 25 treated patients had longitudinal TCRB deep sequencing done wherever samples were available. Study-wide findings and limitations: Availability determined which PBMC samples were chosen for TCRB deep sequencing. The authors noted that analyses of patient blood samples could not be reproduced because of sample limitations. Vaccine-induced immune responses across multiple MHC alleles were detected in 90% to 95% of patients. Changes in the top peripheral T cell clonotypes picked up by TCRB sequencing did not appear to be linked to pseudoprogression.

Receptors were amplified or captured by the immunoSEQ multiplex PCR assay. The hsTCRB Kit was used according to the manufacturer's protocol to amplify rearranged TCR beta chain sequences. TCRB libraries were sequenced on an Illumina MiSeq. Processing in the source paper ran as follows. Demultiplexing, trimming and gene mapping were performed with the kit vendor's proprietary platform. This immuneACCESS table, as held by TCRdb, lists in-frame sequences with V and J called but not all clones. Of the missing ones, under half trace to an unresolved V gene in checked studies; the others have no known cause. V, J and clone size are those of that table, while D and trimming were read from the DNA. In this sample the table shows some 60,000 clones, around 83% of which occur a single time. The ten largest clones capture 3% to 4% of the sample.

The chain links TRBV27 with TRBJ1-5; the D region possibly corresponds to TRBD1 (5 bases align). This receptor was obtained from a woman aged 45-65 years with glioma. The sample consisted of PBMCs, taken from a glioma patient whose treatment included an IDH1 peptide vaccine. The nucleotide sequence reads as follows: TGTGCCAGCAGAGCCGGGACCCACAATCAGCCCCAGCATTTT. Protein translation: CASRAGTHNQPQHF.